This T cell receptor beta chain originates from a study of shared clonotypes between healthy human individuals (dated by TCRdb to about 2020). Some background on the complete study: The cohort included three men and a couple of women between 18 and 49 years of age. For each donor, CD4 naive and CD4 memory were each run on three plates, CD8 naive on two plates, and CD8 memory on one plate. To estimate repertoire size and how much clonotypes are shared between individuals, the study performed deep sequencing of blood TCR repertoires from roughly five healthy adults. To increase sequencing depth and limit assay-specific biases, different laboratories used diverse techniques to prepare libraries and sequence TCR repertoires. Between about 0.8 and 8.9 billion PBMCs per donor were obtained by leukapheresis. Here is what the overall study found, with its caveats: Compared with non-shared clonotypes, clonotypes shared by all four sorted-subset donors had higher generation probabilities. Even with the large sequencing depth, rarefaction of the sorted-subset datasets indicated that sequencing was incomplete. Pairwise subsampling indicated that sequencing depth was expected to affect the degree of clonotype sharing among donors. Only blood was sampled, and tissue TCR repertoires likely differ from those in blood. Approximately 5% of naive CD4, 3.5% of naive CD8, approximately 2.2% of memory CD4, and about 0.4% of memory CD8 clonotypes were shared across several donors. The small number of donors limited the genetic and exposure-history diversity represented. Naive subsets generally had larger estimated clonotype richness than memory subsets did.

Worth noting for this clone: No cognate antigen has been identified for it. There are no base qualities to consult, and no much larger clone falls within one base.

Germline trimming amounts to 4 bases on V and 4 bases on J, with 9 as the count of junction bases outside the gene matches. Per the germline V gene, SGHRS is the CDR1 and YFSETQ is the CDR2. The cysteine opens and the phenylalanine closes a CDR3 of 15 amino acids. The read is trimmed to its CDR3 DNA, 45 bases read in frame from base 1. Healthy HIV-negative adults with no recently reported acute infections or vaccinations were included as donors. Only Caucasian adults living in Nashville, Tennessee, USA were represented among the donors. Magnetic negative selection was used to enrich CD4+ T cells, after which naive cells were positively selected on CD45RA and the negative fraction became the memory subset. After blood collection by leukapheresis, PBMCs were isolated using Ficoll-Histopaque density gradient centrifugation and then cryopreserved in the vapor phase of liquid nitrogen. Analytical flow cytometry was used to check the purity and quantity of each magnetically sorted T cell population. Each sorted fraction had its genomic DNA isolated and then quantified by UV absorbance on a Nanodrop 2000c.

Using the deep immunoSEQ assay, multiplex PCR amplified TCR CDR3 regions from genomic DNA. Extracted genomic DNA from each cell subset was spread evenly across all wells of several immunoSEQ 96-well plates, with each plate serving as a replicate. For sorted subsets, each replicate PCR was loaded with around 220 ng genomic DNA, equivalent to about 30,000 T cell genomes. The purified libraries were quantified using a Qubit 3.0 fluorometer, sized with a Bioanalyzer 2100, and then quantified again using the KAPA Library Quantification kit. A separate single-read 150-cycle Illumina NextSeq 550 flow cell was used to sequence each immunoSEQ 96-well plate. The authors' analysis ran thus. Because only junctional sequences without quality scores were contained in the immunoSEQ output, filtering matching that applied to full-length reads could not be performed. To assign V/J genes and CDR3, sequences were annotated using PyIR, a Python wrapper for IgBLAST v1.9, with IMGT germline references. Any read was removed if the V/J assignment was weak (E-value above 1e-6), the CDR3 was missing, or the read contained stop codons, out-of-frame junctions, or ambiguous translated residues. V3J clonotypes were defined as sequences sharing the same inferred V gene, J gene, and CDR3 amino acid sequence. Percentage overlap between repertoires was computed as shared unique clonotypes divided by the size of the smaller repertoire. Three approaches were used to assess repertoire richness: RTK rarefaction, the Chao1 estimator, and Recon v2.1 estimates of unobserved clonotypes. Generation probabilities were computed with OLGA for all TCRbeta clonotypes obtained by the gDNA method from a handful of donors. In TCRdb, the immuneACCESS table is reduced to in-frame sequences with V and J assigned. These tables do not hold every clone; where another copy was compared, an unresolved V gene accounts for under half, and the others remain unexplained. From that table come the V and J calls and clone size; the DNA was used to work out D and trimming. The sample table lists 950,000 to 1,100,000 clones, around 78% of them with a count of one. The ten largest make up more than 0.55% of the sample.

What was sequenced was memory CD4+ T cells from PBMCs. The cell subset or site label corresponds to: CD45RA-negative fraction. The origin of this receptor is a man younger than 35 in good health. Some clones in this sample may be carry-over from other donors' samples. This chain joins TRBV5-1 to TRBJ1-2; TRBD1 matches 8 bases in the middle. The CDR3: CASSPGGSIFYGYTF. The nucleotide sequence reads as follows: TGCGCCAGCAGCCCAGGGGGCTCTATCTTCTATGGCTACACCTTC.